The source of this T cell receptor beta chain is a study of CD8 T cells in Susac syndrome. Across the whole study: Patients with Susac syndrome were therapy-naive, on corticosteroids, or on intravenous immunoglobulin alone at the time that blood was drawn.

Overall study results and limits: It was acknowledged in the study that the number of individuals who were included in its TCR sequencing and HLA analysis was relatively small.

Negative magnetic isolation gave CD8+ and CD4+ cells; FACS enriched CD8+ TEMRA. In the case of this clonotype: Antigen specificity is unknown.

Roughly 0.45 to 1 ug RNA was reverse transcribed with random hexamers. TCR beta CDR3 was amplified by immunoSEQ covering 54 Vbeta and 13 Jbeta. TCRdb processed the immunoSEQ multiplex PCR reads anew with MiXCR; each CDR3 protein has one entry. The sample records 150,000 to 200,000 distinct CDR3 sequences, approximately 95% being singletons. Germline lookup yields CDR1 SEHNR and CDR2 FQNEAQ (reference sequence). The length of the CDR3 is 15 residues. The junction had 7 bases not matched to a gene; V was cut back by 5 bases and J by 8 bases. Sequenced sample: CD8+ T cells from PBMCs. The clonotype originates from a human donor with Susac syndrome. This sequence joins TRBV7-9 and TRBJ2-1; the match to TRBD2 covers 12 bases. DNA for the CDR3: TGTGCCAGCAGCCCCCGACTAGCGGGAGCAGATGAGCAGTTCTTC. Amino acids: CASSPRLAGADEQFF.